This T cell receptor (beta chain) was sequenced for a study of siplizumab effects on memory and regulatory T cells. Points from the study as a whole: Alloreactive sequences from unstimulated CD4+ memory cells fell significantly with siplizumab. Roughly 75-97% of proliferating CD4+ or CD8+ clones lacked an assignable naive or memory phenotype.

Profiling relied on immunoSEQ multiplex PCR, and the TCRdb table lists in-frame clones only, not all of them. The data hold more than 50,000 clones, with approximately 95% observed a single time. Worth noting for this clone: Its antigen is unknown.

V was pared by 4 bases and J by 5 bases, with 14 bases of the junction left unmatched. The length of the CDR3 is 16 residues. Germline loops: CDR1 MNHEY, CDR2 SMNVEV (reference sequence). The chain combines TRBV27 with TRBJ2-7, with TRBD2 identical over 7 bases. The specimen sequenced was CD8+ T cells sorted from blood. The sequence derives from a human donor in good health. In DNA form, the CDR3 reads TGTGCCAGCAGTTCGTTACTCGGACTAGAATGGGACGAGCAGTACTTC. Protein product: CASSSLLGLEWDEQYF.